This TCR beta chain comes out of a study of cytomegalovirus exposure and HLA in healthy donors. General study findings and limits: The CMV antigen specificity of three CMV-associated chains was confirmed through in vitro analysis. According to a later analysis, TCR clusters from the first cohort tended to co-occur in the 100 to 150 validation repertoires. TCR beta chains numbering 164 were designated cytomegalovirus-associated. Among TCR sequences, most were rare, though some public TCRs appeared in many donors.

Method: immunoSEQ multiplex PCR; TCRdb's copy keeps in-frame clones and lacks some. Of roughly 110,000 clones in the sample, around 89% are singletons; the top ten hold 1.8%. To note about this clone: What it recognizes is unknown.

Sequenced material: PBMCs. This TCR was recovered from a woman younger than 35 in good health and CMV-seropositive.

The CDR3 here is CASTAMTGKVDTEAFF. CDR3 bases: TGTGCCAGCACCGCCATGACAGGGAAGGTGGACACTGAAGCTTTCTTT. The chain carries TRBV28 and TRBJ1-1, with 7 bases fitting TRBD1. The junction had 14 bases not matched to a gene; V was cut back by 7 bases and J by 3 bases. This CDR3 comprises 16 residues. Germline CDR1 is MDHEN and CDR2 is SYDVKM. Combining the CDR3 with reference TRBV28 and TRBJ1-1 gives the whole variable domain DVKVTQSSRYLVKRTGEKVFLECVQDMDHENMFWYRQDPGLGLRLIYFSYDVKMKEKGDIPEGYSVSREKKERFSLILESASTNQTSMYLCASTAMTGKVDTEAFFGQGTRLTVV.